Detailed here is one T cell receptor beta chain. TCRdb passed the 5' RACE reads through MiXCR, listing each CDR3 protein once. The table shows tens of thousands of distinct CDR3 sequences, with over 12% occurring only once. This entry comes from a study of T cells of healthy individuals. The junction had 3 bases not matched to a gene; V was cut back by 4 bases and J by 0 bases. The germline V gene encodes CDR1 KGHDR and CDR2 SFDVKD. The CDR3 has 16 amino acids. The chain combines TRBV24-1 with TRBJ2-3, with 10 bases matching TRBD2. This receptor was taken from a human donor in good health. The chain's CDR3 is CATSDPTSGSTDTQYF. In DNA form, the CDR3 reads TGTGCCACCAGTGACCCGACTAGCGGGAGCACAGATACGCAGTATTTT.